A selection of T cell receptor beta chains follows, all from one sample in a study of blood T cell repertoires in COVID-19. Profiled with immunoSEQ multiplex PCR; TCRdb holds only in-frame clones, not every one. The profile shows 120,000 or so clones, around nine tenths of them singletons. Sequenced sample: peripheral blood. All receptors come from a woman of 80 years or more with acute or convalescent COVID-19. CDR3s leave out the opening cysteine and the closing phenylalanine or tryptophan.

v_call: TRBV11-1; j_call: TRBJ2-5; cdr3_aa: ASSLSLGNQETQY
v_call: TRBV7-2; j_call: TRBJ1-5; cdr3_aa: ASSFFDQPQH
v_call: TRBV11-1; j_call: TRBJ1-1; cdr3_aa: ASSLTGVSAEAF
v_call: TRBV7-3; j_call: TRBJ2-3; cdr3_aa: ASSITGADTQY
v_call: TRBV10-3; j_call: TRBJ1-5; cdr3_aa: AISETATGGIHMAQH
v_call: TRBV10-3; j_call: TRBJ2-3; cdr3_aa: AIGNYRGSSTDTQY
v_call: TRBV6-2/TRBV6-3; j_call: TRBJ1-3; cdr3_aa: ASSLTGEPGNTIY
v_call: TRBV6-5; j_call: TRBJ1-2; cdr3_aa: ASSSPRQGFGYT
v_call: TRBV7-8; j_call: TRBJ2-7; cdr3_aa: ASSPRTSGAYEQY
v_call: TRBV5-8; j_call: TRBJ1-2; cdr3_aa: ASSLTGQGILGYT
v_call: TRBV28; j_call: TRBJ2-7; cdr3_aa: ASRNRASPYEQY